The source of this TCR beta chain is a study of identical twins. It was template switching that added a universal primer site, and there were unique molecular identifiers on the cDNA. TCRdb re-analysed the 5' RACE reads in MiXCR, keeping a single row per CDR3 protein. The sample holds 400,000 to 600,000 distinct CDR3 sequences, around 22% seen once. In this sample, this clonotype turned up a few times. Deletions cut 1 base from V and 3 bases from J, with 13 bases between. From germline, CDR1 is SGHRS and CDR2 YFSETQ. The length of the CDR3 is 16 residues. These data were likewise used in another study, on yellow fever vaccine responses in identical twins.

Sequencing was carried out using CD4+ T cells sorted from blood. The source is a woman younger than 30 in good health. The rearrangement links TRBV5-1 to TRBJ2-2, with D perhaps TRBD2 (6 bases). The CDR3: CASSLLQGLDTGELFF. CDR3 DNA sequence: TGCGCCAGCAGCTTGTTGCAGGGACTGGACACCGGGGAGCTGTTTTTT.